A selection of T cell receptor beta chains follows, all from one sample in a study of response to subunit inactivated influenza vaccine. TCRdb re-called the RT-PCR reads through MiXCR, storing one row per CDR3 protein. The sample carries approximately 480,000 distinct CDR3 sequences, about a tenth recorded once. The sample was PBMCs from blood, taken more than 35 days after vaccination. These receptors were obtained from a man between 45 and 60 years old who received an inactivated influenza vaccine. Both conserved end residues are part of each CDR3. Fields, in order: D gene, clone size, J gene, V gene, CDR3 protein, CDR3 DNA. A D gene is named only where the DNA matches it firmly. A clone size is listed for some rows: how often the clone was seen (once, few, many), or a class if it is expanded.

d_gene: TRBD1
abundance: few
j_gene: TRBJ2-7
v_gene: TRBV20-1
CDR3aa: CSARSQGALRNEQYF
CDR3nt: TGCAGTGCTAGATCACAGGGGGCGTTAAGAAACGAGCAGTACTTC

d_gene: TRBD1
abundance: -
j_gene: TRBJ2-5
v_gene: TRBV20-1
CDR3aa: CSATKTTGQGQRETQYF
CDR3nt: TGCAGTGCTACCAAAACCACGGGACAGGGGCAGAGGGAGACCCAGTACTTC

d_gene: -
abundance: few
j_gene: TRBJ2-5
v_gene: TRBV5-1
CDR3aa: CASSRPDGAQETQYF
CDR3nt: TGCGCCAGCAGCCGCCCTGACGGGGCCCAAGAGACCCAGTACTTC

d_gene: -
abundance: few
j_gene: TRBJ1-2
v_gene: TRBV7-9
CDR3aa: CASSLGKDYGYTF
CDR3nt: TGTGCCAGCAGCTTGGGGAAAGACTATGGCTACACCTTC

d_gene: TRBD2
abundance: few
j_gene: TRBJ2-2
v_gene: TRBV6-1
CDR3aa: CASSEVGRAIGTGELFF
CDR3nt: TGTGCCAGCAGTGAAGTGGGGAGGGCCATTGGCACCGGGGAGCTGTTTTTT

d_gene: -
abundance: -
j_gene: TRBJ2-7
v_gene: TRBV7-2
CDR3aa: CASTGTGHRSYEQYF
CDR3nt: TGTGCCAGCACAGGAACAGGGCATCGGTCCTACGAGCAGTACTTC

d_gene: -
abundance: few
j_gene: TRBJ2-1
v_gene: TRBV28
CDR3aa: CASSSRTRESSYNEQFF
CDR3nt: TGTGCCAGCAGTTCGAGGACCCGTGAGAGCTCCTACAATGAGCAGTTCTTC

d_gene: -
abundance: -
j_gene: TRBJ2-3
v_gene: TRBV9
CDR3aa: CASSVTGATDTQYF
CDR3nt: TGTGCCAGCAGCGTTACCGGGGCCACAGATACGCAGTATTTT

d_gene: TRBD1
abundance: -
j_gene: TRBJ1-2
v_gene: TRBV12-3/TRBV12-4
CDR3aa: CASSLAWSGGGYTF
CDR3nt: TGTGCCAGCAGTTTAGCGTGGTCAGGGGGCGGCTACACCTTC

d_gene: -
abundance: few
j_gene: TRBJ2-1
v_gene: TRBV7-2
CDR3aa: CASSLVRYDHEQFF
CDR3nt: TGTGCCAGCAGCTTAGTAAGGTACGACCATGAGCAGTTCTTC

d_gene: TRBD1
abundance: few
j_gene: TRBJ2-1
v_gene: TRBV28
CDR3aa: CVSGTGATNEQFF
CDR3nt: TGTGTCTCCGGGACAGGGGCGACCAATGAGCAGTTCTTC

d_gene: -
abundance: -
j_gene: TRBJ2-3
v_gene: TRBV12-3/TRBV12-4
CDR3aa: CASRASGLSADTQYF
CDR3nt: TGTGCCAGCAGAGCGAGCGGGCTTAGTGCAGATACGCAGTATTTT

d_gene: TRBD2
abundance: few
j_gene: TRBJ2-1
v_gene: TRBV10-3
CDR3aa: CAIRASGPALHNEQFF
CDR3nt: TGTGCCATCAGGGCTAGCGGGCCAGCCTTACACAATGAGCAGTTCTTC

d_gene: TRBD2
abundance: few
j_gene: TRBJ2-3
v_gene: TRBV7-2
CDR3aa: CASSLGGAGLFLNTQYF
CDR3nt: TGTGCCAGCAGCTTAGGTGGAGCGGGATTGTTTTTGAATACGCAGTATTTT

d_gene: -
abundance: few
j_gene: TRBJ1-1
v_gene: TRBV12-3/TRBV12-4
CDR3aa: CASSLLRGTEAFF
CDR3nt: TGTGCCAGCAGTCTCTTAAGGGGGACTGAAGCTTTCTTT

d_gene: -
abundance: few
j_gene: TRBJ2-3
v_gene: TRBV11-3
CDR3aa: CASSSPPADTQYF
CDR3nt: TGTGCCAGCAGCTCCCCCCCCGCAGATACGCAGTATTTT

d_gene: TRBD2
abundance: -
j_gene: TRBJ2-1
v_gene: TRBV2
CDR3aa: CTCSSGTSGRARSYNEQFF
CDR3nt: TGTACCTGCAGTTCAGGGACTAGCGGGAGGGCCAGGTCCTACAATGAGCAGTTCTTC

d_gene: -
abundance: -
j_gene: TRBJ2-2
v_gene: TRBV6-2/TRBV6-3
CDR3aa: CASSGMGELFF
CDR3nt: TGTGCCAGCAGTGGTATGGGGGAGCTGTTTTTT

d_gene: -
abundance: -
j_gene: TRBJ1-6
v_gene: TRBV20-1
CDR3aa: CSARNPTGTGYNSPLHF
CDR3nt: TGCAGTGCTCGAAACCCCACGGGGACGGGATATAATTCACCCCTCCACTTT

d_gene: -
abundance: many
j_gene: TRBJ2-7
v_gene: TRBV20-1
CDR3aa: CSARDGDGPYEQYF
CDR3nt: TGCAGTGCTAGAGATGGGGACGGCCCCTACGAGCAGTACTTC

d_gene: TRBD2
abundance: many
j_gene: TRBJ2-5
v_gene: TRBV7-2
CDR3aa: CASSWGTSVQETQYF
CDR3nt: TGTGCCAGCAGCTGGGGGACTAGCGTACAAGAGACCCAGTACTTC

d_gene: -
abundance: few
j_gene: TRBJ1-2
v_gene: TRBV29-1
CDR3aa: CSVEWGTPGYGYTF
CDR3nt: TGCAGCGTTGAATGGGGAACGCCGGGCTATGGCTACACCTTC

d_gene: -
abundance: -
j_gene: TRBJ2-1
v_gene: TRBV6-2/TRBV6-3
CDR3aa: CASSSRPYNEQFF
CDR3nt: TGTGCCAGCAGTTCCCGGCCCTACAATGAGCAGTTCTTC

d_gene: -
abundance: many
j_gene: TRBJ2-7
v_gene: TRBV20-1
CDR3aa: CSAGGTLAYEQYF
CDR3nt: TGCAGTGCGGGCGGCACCCTAGCCTACGAGCAGTACTTC

d_gene: -
abundance: few
j_gene: TRBJ2-7
v_gene: TRBV6-5
CDR3aa: CASSYGRVPLYEQYF
CDR3nt: TGTGCCAGCAGTTACGGAAGGGTCCCTCTCTACGAGCAGTACTTC

d_gene: -
abundance: medium-sized
j_gene: TRBJ2-7
v_gene: TRBV10-3
CDR3aa: CAISADSSGEQYF
CDR3nt: TGTGCCATCAGTGCAGACAGCTCCGGCGAGCAGTACTTC

d_gene: TRBD2
abundance: -
j_gene: TRBJ2-1
v_gene: TRBV20-1
CDR3aa: CSANLPLAGLAGGLVRNEQFF
CDR3nt: TGCAGTGCAAACTTACCGCTCGCGGGACTAGCGGGAGGGCTCGTCCGGAATGAGCAGTTCTTC

d_gene: -
abundance: -
j_gene: TRBJ2-3
v_gene: TRBV10-2
CDR3aa: CASSESMRATDTQYF
CDR3nt: TGCGCCAGCAGTGAGTCGATGCGGGCTACAGATACGCAGTATTTT

d_gene: -
abundance: few
j_gene: TRBJ1-5
v_gene: TRBV7-2
CDR3aa: CASSNRHYSNQPQHF
CDR3nt: TGTGCCAGCAGCAACCGACACTATAGCAATCAGCCCCAGCATTTT

d_gene: -
abundance: many
j_gene: TRBJ2-2
v_gene: TRBV29-1
CDR3aa: CSVGPGTGELFF
CDR3nt: TGCAGCGTAGGGCCTGGCACCGGGGAGCTGTTTTTT

d_gene: TRBD2
abundance: -
j_gene: TRBJ2-1
v_gene: TRBV9
CDR3aa: CASSIAPRAGGRDEQFF
CDR3nt: TGTGCCAGCAGCATTGCTCCCCGAGCGGGAGGGCGGGATGAGCAGTTCTTC

d_gene: TRBD2
abundance: -
j_gene: TRBJ2-1
v_gene: TRBV10-3
CDR3aa: CAISGTSGSWNEQFF
CDR3nt: TGTGCCATCAGTGGGACTAGCGGGAGTTGGAATGAGCAGTTCTTC

d_gene: -
abundance: few
j_gene: TRBJ1-4
v_gene: TRBV15
CDR3aa: CATSRSGQNEKLFF
CDR3nt: TGTGCCACCAGCAGATCGGGGCAGAATGAAAAACTGTTTTTT

d_gene: -
abundance: -
j_gene: TRBJ1-6
v_gene: TRBV6-1
CDR3aa: CASSKGTDLMSNSPLHF
CDR3nt: TGTGCCAGCAGTAAAGGGACGGACCTCATGTCTAATTCACCCCTCCACTTT

d_gene: -
abundance: -
j_gene: TRBJ1-2
v_gene: TRBV6-5
CDR3aa: CASSYSLGMENYGYTF
CDR3nt: TGTGCCAGCAGTTACTCGTTAGGTATGGAGAACTATGGCTACACCTTC

d_gene: TRBD2
abundance: few
j_gene: TRBJ2-5
v_gene: TRBV7-6
CDR3aa: CASSLIGEGWETQYF
CDR3nt: TGTGCCAGCAGCTTAATTGGGGAGGGTTGGGAGACCCAGTACTTC

d_gene: TRBD1
abundance: -
j_gene: TRBJ2-5
v_gene: TRBV5-6
CDR3aa: CASSFPTGGEQETQYF
CDR3nt: TGTGCCAGCAGCTTTCCGACAGGGGGGGAGCAAGAGACCCAGTACTTC

d_gene: -
abundance: -
j_gene: TRBJ2-7
v_gene: TRBV20-1
CDR3aa: CSARRQGGEQYF
CDR3nt: TGCAGTGCTCGAAGACAGGGAGGCGAGCAGTACTTC

d_gene: -
abundance: -
j_gene: TRBJ2-7
v_gene: TRBV5-6
CDR3aa: CASSKPRAGTYEQYF
CDR3nt: TGTGCCAGCAGCAAACCTCGGGCAGGGACCTACGAGCAGTACTTC

d_gene: TRBD1
abundance: many
j_gene: TRBJ2-7
v_gene: TRBV29-1
CDR3aa: CSVRTGPYEQYF
CDR3nt: TGCAGCGTGAGGACAGGACCTTACGAGCAGTACTTC

d_gene: TRBD1
abundance: -
j_gene: TRBJ2-3
v_gene: TRBV27
CDR3aa: CASRNSGQVSTDTQYF
CDR3nt: TGTGCCAGCAGGAACTCGGGACAGGTCAGCACAGATACGCAGTATTTT